The clone carrying this TCR beta chain was recorded at least ten times. The data derive from a study of T-cell reconstitution after alpha-beta-depleted transplantation in children. The CDR3 consists of 15 residues. Germline V gives CDR1 SGHVS, CDR2 FQNEAQ. J was trimmed by 5 bases and V by 6 bases; bases with no gene match: 9. Using unique molecular identifiers, the investigators prepared the TCRbeta library. A single record per CDR3 protein comes from TCRdb applying MiXCR to the PCR reads. The sample records just under 550,000 distinct CDR3 sequences, around 16% being singletons. V usage is TRBV7-8 and J usage is TRBJ2-5; 10 bases fit TRBD2. The source is a human donor who donated a stem cell graft to a child with acute lymphoblastic leukemia. The sample in question was PBMCs from the stem cell graft donor, obtained from the stem cell graft. The CDR3 reads CASRGSGRARETQYF. CDR3 coding DNA: TGTGCCAGCAGGGGGAGCGGGAGGGCCCGGGAGACCCAGTACTTC.